Sequencing of this T cell receptor beta chain was carried out in a study of OX40 agonist ivuxolimab in advanced cancers. Overall study: Cohort: approximately 83% men, mean age roughly 60, aged about 20 to 80.

Germline V CDR1 and CDR2: MDHEN, SYDVKM. With V trimmed by 5 bases and J by 9 bases, 14 bases remained unmatched. The CDR3 runs to 16 residues. Notes on the study in general: CD4+ and CD8+ blood T cells expanded clonally by week 6 at 0.1 to 3.0 mg/kg.

Exclusion of a patient followed from autoimmune disease history or systemic immunosuppression. In this sample, this clone turned up a few times. Its target is unknown. TCRdb's table, derived via immunoSEQ multiplex PCR, lists solely in-frame clones and lacks some. The table shows about 50,000 clones, with about 91% occurring only once. The receptor's source is an adult with an advanced solid tumor such as melanoma, head and neck, liver or kidney cancer. The chain has TRBV28 and TRBJ2-1; TRBD2 agrees at 9 bases. Sequenced here: CD4+ or CD8+ T cells sorted from blood, sampled in a trial of the OX40 agonist ivuxolimab. CDR3 DNA: TGTGCCAGCAGTCCACATAGCGGGGGCGCCTACGGTGAGCAGTTCTTC. Translation: CASSPHSGGAYGEQFF.